This TCR beta chain was retrieved from a study of blood T cell repertoires in COVID-19. Looking at the study overall: The samples span acute and convalescent COVID-19 from the United States, Italy and Spain. Nucleic acid was either cDNA or gDNA, and it came from T cells, B-cell-depleted T cells, or PBMCs.

This clone was found once. Original processing methods: Counts of nucleated cells, estimated from reference gene primer amplification, were obtained. Only in-frame clones appear in the TCRdb table, and some are missing; sequencing was by immunoSEQ multiplex PCR. For V, J and clone size, that table is used; D and trimming come from the DNA. The table has about 190,000 clones, around 84% seen once. The specimen was peripheral blood. This clonotype was sampled from a man aged 30 to 39 with active or convalescent COVID-19.

The CDR3 bases are TGTGCCAGCAGCACAGGGGGCGGCTATGGCTACACCTTC. It codes for CASSTGGGYGYTF. V and J are TRBV28 and TRBJ1-2, with 9 positions matching TRBD1. The length of the CDR3 is 13 residues. Germline lookup yields CDR1 MDHEN and CDR2 SYDVKM. J was trimmed by 4 bases and V by 6 bases; bases with no gene match: 3.